This paragraph covers one T cell receptor beta chain sequence. This sample was taken from a study of blood T cells in healthy people across ages. Study overall: Roughly one uniquely barcoded beta molecule per two T cells was captured.

The authors ran a second PCR of roughly 6 to 12 cycles using a sample-barcoded 5' primer and a J-beta primer mix. One entry per CDR3 protein results from TCRdb running MiXCR on the 5' RACE reads. The sample has about 640,000 distinct CDR3 sequences, approximately 59% seen once. The V segment lost 3 bases and the J segment 7 bases; nucleotides outside the gene matches: 4. CDR3 size: 13 residues. Per germline, CDR1 DFQATT and CDR2 SNEGSKA (reference sequence). The amount of total RNA extracted per sample was at least 6 micrograms. Sequencing was done on a sample of blood. The receptor was isolated from a man between 60 and 70 years old in good health. The rearrangement uses TRBV20-1 and TRBJ2-1; 9 nucleotides agree with TRBD1. The CDR3 protein is CSARWTGANEQFF. The CDR3 DNA follows: TGCAGTGCTAGGTGGACAGGGGCGAATGAGCAGTTCTTC.